The clone carrying this T cell receptor (gamma chain) is medium-sized. Its target is unknown. J lost 0 bases, V lost 12 bases, and 9 bases had no gene match. The CDR3 runs to 13 residues. TCRdb applied CATT to the multiplex PCR reads for clone calling. The sample has about 1,800 gamma-chain clones, 7% seen once; the top ten hold less than 80%. This sample stems from a study of gamma delta lymphoproliferative disorders and STAT genes. About the research overall: Some sequenced Tgammadelta LGLL patients were symptomatic; others had indolent disease. At least 50 ng of genomic DNA went into each LymphoTrack Dx TCRG Assay library.

General study points: Nearly all major patient gamma and delta clonotypes were public.

Sequencing used genomic DNA taken from PBMCs of patients and controls. All patient samples were collected while patients were off therapy or before therapy. V and J are TRGV10 and TRGJ1 or TRGJ2. Since TCRdb gives no J gene, matching the DNA to germline was used here to assign it. TRGV10 is reported as an ORF; its role is uncertain. This TCR was recovered from a human donor with gamma-delta T-cell large granular lymphocyte leukemia. The sample taken for sequencing was blood. The CDR3 loop is CAAKKGNYYKKLF. Here the CDR3 DNA reads TGTGCTGCAAAAAAGGGGAATTATTATAAGAAACTCTTT.